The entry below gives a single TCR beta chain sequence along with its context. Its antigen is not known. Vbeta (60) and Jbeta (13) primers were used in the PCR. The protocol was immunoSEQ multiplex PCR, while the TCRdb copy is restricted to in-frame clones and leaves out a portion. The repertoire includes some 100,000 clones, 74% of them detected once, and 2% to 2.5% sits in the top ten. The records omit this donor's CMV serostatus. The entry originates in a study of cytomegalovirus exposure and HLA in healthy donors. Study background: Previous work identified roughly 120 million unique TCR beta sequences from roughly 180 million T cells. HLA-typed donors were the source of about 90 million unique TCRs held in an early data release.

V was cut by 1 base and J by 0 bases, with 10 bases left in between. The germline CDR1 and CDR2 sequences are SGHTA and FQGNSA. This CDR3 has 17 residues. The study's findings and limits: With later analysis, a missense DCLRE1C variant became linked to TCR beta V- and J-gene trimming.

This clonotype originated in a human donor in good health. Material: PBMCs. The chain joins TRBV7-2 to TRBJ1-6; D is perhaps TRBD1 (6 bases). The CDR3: CASSLVTGSSYNSPLHF. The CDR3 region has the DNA TGTGCCAGCAGCTTAGTTACAGGGAGCTCCTATAATTCACCCCTCCACTTT.